This passage covers 23 T cell receptor beta chains from one sample sequenced in a study of breast tumors, draining lymph nodes, adjacent tissues. TCRdb ran MiXCR on the multiplex PCR reads and lists one entry per CDR3 protein. In the table there are about 230,000 distinct CDR3 sequences, about 30% of which are singletons. Axillary draining lymph nodes of breast cancer patients supplied the node samples. The sequencing input was axillary lymph node tissue. The source is a female donor with breast cancer. Some clones in this sample may be carry-over from other donors' samples.

This clonotype was seen repeatedly, ten times or more. The chain is built from TRBV28 and TRBJ2-7, with TRBD1 identical over 10 bases. Germline lookup yields CDR1 MDHEN and CDR2 SYDVKM. The CDR3 loop spans 15 amino acids. V was pared by 5 bases and J by 9 bases, with 13 bases of the junction left unmatched. The CDR3 loop is CASSLTTGGAGVQYF. DNA of the CDR3: TGTGCCAGCAGTCTCACGACAGGGGGCGCCGGCGTGCAGTACTTC.

This clonotype was recorded only once. This may come from a read error, since a much larger clone is one base off. This chain joins TRBV5-4 and TRBJ2-3, with D possibly called TRBD1 or TRBD2 (5 bases each). The CDR3 loop spans 18 amino acids. The V end lost 2 bases, the J end lost 4 bases, and 23 bases lay between the germline ends. Germline CDR1 reads SGHNT; CDR2 reads YYREEE (reference sequence). CDR3 bases: TGTGCCAGCAGCTTCACGGGACCCGGGCCCCTTCTGGCAGATACGCAGTATTTT. Translating gives CASSFTGPGPLLADTQYF.

This clonotype was detected ten times or more. V gene TRBV5-8 combines with J gene TRBJ2-1; 14 nucleotides match TRBD2. The ends lost 4 bases at V and 6 bases at J; junction bases unmatched: 3. The germline V gene has CDR1 SGHTS and CDR2 YDEGEE. The CDR3 contains 15 residues. CDR3 nucleotide sequence: TGTGCCAGCAGCAGGGGACTAGCGGGGGTCAATGAGCAGTTCTTC. Encoded protein: CASSRGLAGVNEQFF.

This clonotype was observed a handful of times. It may be a read error: a sequence one base away is much more abundant. The rearrangement links TRBV7-9 to TRBJ2-4, with 7 bases that match TRBD1. The germline V gene has CDR1 SEHNR and CDR2 FQNEAQ (reference sequence). The CDR3 extends over 15 amino acids. The DNA of the CDR3 is TGTGCCAGCAGCGAGTCACAGGGGTTTGAGAACATTCAGTCCTTC. This translates into CASSESQGFENIQSF.

The CDR3 DNA reads as TGCAGTAGCCAGGGACAGGCAAATCAGCCCCAGCATTTT. It codes for CSSQGQANQPQHF. The V and J genes are TRBV20-1 and TRBJ1-5, with TRBD1 matching over 8 bases. With 8 bases clipped from V and 4 bases from J, the junction kept 7 bases outside the gene matches. Germline assignment: CDR1 DFQATT and CDR2 SNEGSKA (reference sequence). This CDR3 is built from 13 residues.

This clonotype was detected a few times. This chain links TRBV6-2 or TRBV6-3 with TRBJ2-1, with 9 nucleotides matching TRBD1. There are 16 residues in the CDR3. Germline V gene lookup returns CDR1 MNHEY and CDR2 SVGEGT. V trimming: 8 bases; J trimming: 7 bases; junction bases outside the gene matches: 15. CDR3 coding DNA: TGTGCCAGCTTTAACCCTGGACAGGGGAGCGGGAATGAGCAGTTCTTC. Amino acids: CASFNPGQGSGNEQFF.

In this sample, this clonotype turned up many times. The chain uses TRBV19 and TRBJ1-2; D call uncertain. The germline V gene encodes CDR1 LNHDA and CDR2 SQIVND (reference sequence). The V and J ends lost 3 bases and 5 bases respectively, with 10 bases between them. CDR3 length equals 13 residues. CDR3: CASSMNGDYGYTF. In DNA, the CDR3 is TGTGCCAGTAGTATGAATGGAGATTATGGCTACACCTTC.

This clonotype has a count of ten or more. The CDR3 region has the DNA TGTGCCAGTACCCAGGGAATGGGCGGCAATCAGCCCCAGCATTTT. Protein sequence: CASTQGMGGNQPQHF. This sequence joins TRBV19 and TRBJ1-5; TRBD1 might be the D (5 bases). Germline V gene lookup returns CDR1 LNHDA and CDR2 SQIVND (reference sequence). The CDR3 totals 15 residues. Trimming shortened V by 7 bases and J by 2 bases, and 15 bases separated the two germline ends.

This clonotype was counted many times. The gene calls are TRBV6-6 and TRBJ2-3; the D is unclear. The V and J ends lost 7 bases and 0 bases respectively, with 14 bases between them. This CDR3 is built from 15 residues. Germline V gene lookup returns CDR1 MNHNY and CDR2 SVGAGI (reference sequence). CDR3 sequence reads: CASTQTAPSTDTQYF. In nucleotides, the CDR3 is TGTGCCAGCACACAGACGGCTCCTAGCACAGATACGCAGTATTTT.

Comments on this clonotype: This may come from a read error, since a much larger clone is one base off. The chain has TRBV7-3 and TRBJ2-3; tentatively, D is TRBD1 or TRBD2 (6 bases each). Germline V gives CDR1 SGHTA, CDR2 FQGTGA. There are 14 residues in the CDR3. CDR3 coding DNA: TGTGGCAGCAGCAGCTTCGGGGGCCGGGATACGCAGTATTTT. Residues: CGSSSFGGRDTQYF. The whole variable domain, remainder taken from reference TRBV7-3 and TRBJ2-3, is GAGVSQTPSNKVTEKGKYVELRCDPISGHTALYWYRQSLGQGPEFLIYFQGTGAADDSGLPNDRFFAVRPEGSVSTLKIQRTERGDSAVYLCGSSSFGGRDTQYFGPGTRLTVL.

This clonotype has a count of ten or more. The V call is TRBV7-2, the J call TRBJ2-1; possibly TRBD2 for D (5 bases). The V gene's germline CDR1 is SGHTA and CDR2 FQGNSA. CDR3 size: 17 residues. V lost 4 bases, J lost 3 bases, and 19 bases lay in between. In nucleotides, the CDR3 is TGTGCCAGCAGCTCCCCGCTGGGCGGGCCAAGCTACAATGAGCAGTTCTTC. Translation: CASSSPLGGPSYNEQFF.

This clonotype was recorded a few times. A much larger clone differs from this one at a single base, so this may be a read error. The genes are TRBV9 and TRBJ1-6; TRBD1 matches at 8 bases. The germline gives CDR1 SGDLS, CDR2 YYNGEE. CDR3 size: 15 residues. The chain's CDR3 is CASSVGTGYNSPPHF. The CDR3 nucleotides are TGTGCCAGCAGCGTAGGGACAGGGTATAATTCACCCCCCCACTTT.

This clonotype has at least ten counts. The V call is TRBV20-1, the J call TRBJ2-3; 10 bases are a match to TRBD2. Losses at the gene ends were 3 bases for V and 1 base for J; bases not matched to a gene: 7. This CDR3 has 16 amino acids. In germline, CDR1 is DFQATT, CDR2 SNEGSKA (reference sequence). Here the CDR3 reads CSASWLAGAGTDTQYF. DNA of the CDR3: TGCAGTGCTAGTTGGCTAGCGGGAGCTGGCACAGATACGCAGTATTTT.

The J gene is TRBJ2-2, the V gene TRBV15; D possibly corresponds to TRBD2 (6 bases). Trimming shortened V by 9 bases and J by 8 bases, and 37 bases separated the two germline ends. Germline CDR1 and CDR2: LNHNV and YYDKDF (reference sequence). The CDR3 contains 20 residues. This CDR3 reads CATNHGDSVSFISGPGELFF. CDR3 bases: TGTGCCACTAACCATGGTGATAGCGTCAGCTTCATTAGCGGTCCGGGGGAGCTGTTTTTT.

The chain recombines TRBV7-2 with TRBJ2-2, with D possibly being TRBD1 (5 bases). V was cut by 1 base and J by 4 bases, with 10 bases left in between. The germline CDR1 and CDR2 sequences are SGHTA and FQGNSA. The CDR3 length is 15 residues. CDR3 in amino acids: CASSLVGVPTGELFF. For the CDR3, the DNA is TGTGCCAGCAGCTTAGTAGGGGTGCCCACCGGGGAGCTGTTTTTT.

The CDR3 DNA sequence: TGTGCCATCAACGCTGGCACAGATACGCAGTATTTT. It yields the protein CAINAGTDTQYF. The J gene is TRBJ2-3, the V gene TRBV10-3; the D is unclear. The V gene's germline CDR1 is ENHRY and CDR2 SYGVKD. V lost 7 bases and J 1 base, leaving 6 bases between the germline ends. This CDR3 contains 12 residues.

In its sample, this clonotype was seen many times. The chain has TRBV7-8 and TRBJ2-7; D tentatively reads TRBD1 or TRBD2 (5 bases each). V was clipped by 1 base and J by 3 bases, with 13 bases between them. The CDR3 runs 15 residues. CDR1 SGHVS and CDR2 FQNEAQ come from the germline V gene. CDR3 amino acids: CASSLDHGDVYEQYF. In nucleotides, the CDR3 is TGTGCCAGCAGCTTAGATCATGGGGACGTCTACGAGCAGTACTTC.

Ten or more counts support this clonotype. This chain uses TRBV4-1 with TRBJ2-1; 9 bases match TRBD1. The CDR3 spans 19 residues. Germline V CDR1 and CDR2: MGHRA, YSYEKL. J gave up 3 bases and V 3 bases, and 15 bases lay outside the gene matches. The chain's CDR3 is CASSQFPGQGPQDYNEQFF. CDR3 coding DNA: TGCGCCAGCAGCCAGTTCCCGGGACAGGGCCCTCAGGACTACAATGAGCAGTTCTTC.

This clonotype occurred many times. V usage is TRBV7-8 and J usage is TRBJ1-5; D gene ambiguous. There are 17 residues in the CDR3. V lost 1 base, J lost 1 base, and 14 bases lay in between. Germline V gives CDR1 SGHVS, CDR2 FQNEAQ. CDR3 coding DNA: TGTGCCAGCAGCTTAGGAGGATCGGGCAGAAGCAATCAGCCCCAGCATTTT. Residues: CASSLGGSGRSNQPQHF.

The J gene is TRBJ2-7, the V gene TRBV6-1, with 7 bases matching TRBD1. The CDR3 consists of 15 residues. J gave up 4 bases and V 5 bases, and 11 bases lay outside the gene matches. CDR1 MNHNS and CDR2 SASEGT come from the germline V gene. The CDR3 nucleotides are TGTGCCAGCAGTCAAGGGGCAGGGGGTTTATACGAGCAGTACTTC. Translation gives CASSQGAGGLYEQYF.

The chain uses TRBV29-1 and TRBJ1-2, with 8 positions matching TRBD1. V was pared by 8 bases and J by 5 bases, with 10 bases of the junction left unmatched. Germline values: CDR1 SQVTM, CDR2 ANQGSEA. CDR3 length: 13 amino acids. The CDR3 protein is CSRGQGVGYGYTF. The CDR3 DNA is TGCAGCAGAGGACAGGGCGTCGGGTATGGCTACACCTTC.

In this sample, this clonotype turned up many times. CDR3 sequence reads: CASSFSGGGQYF. CDR3 sequence (DNA): TGTGCCAGCAGTTTTAGCGGGGGGGGGCAGTATTTT. The chain uses TRBV12-3 or TRBV12-4 and TRBJ2-3; 11 bases agree with TRBD2. The CDR3 is 12 residues long. J lost 11 bases, V lost 3 bases, and 1 base had no gene match.

The chain employs TRBV20-1 and TRBJ2-3, with D perhaps matching TRBD2 (5 bases). The germline V gene encodes CDR1 DFQATT and CDR2 SNEGSKA (reference sequence). V lost 1 base and J lost 0, with 20 bases in between. The CDR3 spans 18 residues. This chain's CDR3 is CSARGYLGERSSTDTQYF. The CDR3 coding sequence is TGCAGTGCTAGAGGGTACCTCGGGGAGCGGTCTAGCACAGATACGCAGTATTTT.